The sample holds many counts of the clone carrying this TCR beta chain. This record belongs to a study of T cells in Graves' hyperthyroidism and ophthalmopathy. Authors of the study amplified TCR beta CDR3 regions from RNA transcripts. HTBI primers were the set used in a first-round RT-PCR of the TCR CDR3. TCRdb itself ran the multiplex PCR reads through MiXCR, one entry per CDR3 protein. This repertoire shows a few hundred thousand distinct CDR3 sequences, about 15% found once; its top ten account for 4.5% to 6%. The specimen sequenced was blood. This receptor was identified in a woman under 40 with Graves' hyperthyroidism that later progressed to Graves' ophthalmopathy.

CDR3 DNA: TGTGCCAGCAGCTACACACTTCGGGACAGAGTAGCAAGGGACGAGCAGTACTTC. Protein: CASSYTLRDRVARDEQYF. The chain recombines TRBV11-3 with TRBJ2-7; 7 bases are a match to TRBD1. V lost 4 bases, J lost 5 bases, and 20 bases stayed unmatched. Germline V lookup: CDR1 SGHNT, CDR2 YENEEA. The CDR3 runs to 18 residues.